This TCR beta chain was sequenced for a study of blood T cells in healthy people across ages. The study, taken as a whole, reports: Compared with aged donors, long-lived donors showed fewer expanded clones, suggesting selection. Observed TCR beta diversity per million T cells went down as age went up. This fall followed a roughly linear course with age.

V was trimmed by 1 base and J by 7 bases, leaving 13 bases between them. Looked up from germline, CDR1 is SEHNR and CDR2 is FQNEAQ (reference sequence). CDR3 size: 15 residues. Russia was home to the donors, healthy Caucasian individuals aged roughly 6 to 90. Concerning this clonotype itself: The antigen is not known.

For the second PCR, which ran for about 7 to 11 cycles, a sample-barcoded 5' primer and a J-beta primer mix were used. TCRdb fed the 5' RACE reads into MiXCR, producing one record per CDR3 protein. The table lists approximately 1,100,000 distinct CDR3 sequences, 35% to 55% of them singletons. V and J are TRBV7-9 and TRBJ1-4; D unclear. Sequencing was performed on blood. This receptor was identified in a woman aged 55 to 70 in good health. The CDR3 DNA is TGTGCCAGCAGCTTAGGGCAGGCGTCGGGTGAAAAACTGTTTTTT. Protein sequence: CASSLGQASGEKLFF. Complete variable domain (other parts from reference TRBV7-9 and TRBJ1-4): DTGVSQNPRHKITKRGQNVTFRCDPISEHNRLYWYRQTLGQGPEFLTYFQNEAQLEKSRLLSDRFSAERPKGSFSTLEIQRTEQGDSAMYLCASSLGQASGEKLFFGSGTQLSVL.